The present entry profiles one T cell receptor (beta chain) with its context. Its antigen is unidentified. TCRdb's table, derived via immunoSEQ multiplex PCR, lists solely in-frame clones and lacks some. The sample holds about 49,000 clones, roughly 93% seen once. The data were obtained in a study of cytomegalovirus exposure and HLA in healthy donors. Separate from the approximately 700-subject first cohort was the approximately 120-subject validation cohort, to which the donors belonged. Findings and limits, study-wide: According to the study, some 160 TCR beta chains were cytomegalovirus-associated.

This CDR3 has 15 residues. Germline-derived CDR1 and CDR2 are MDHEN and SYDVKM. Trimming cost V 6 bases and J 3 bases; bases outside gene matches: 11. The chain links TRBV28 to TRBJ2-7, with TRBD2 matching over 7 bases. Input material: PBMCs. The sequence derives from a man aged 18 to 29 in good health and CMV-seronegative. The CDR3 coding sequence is TGTGCCAGCAGCCCCAGGGAGGGCTGGGGCTACGAGCAGTACTTC. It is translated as CASSPREGWGYEQYF.